A single T cell receptor beta chain is shown here with its context. MiXCR was run by TCRdb on the RACE reads, yielding one entry per CDR3 protein. The sample lists around 360,000 distinct CDR3 sequences; about 6.9% were seen once. This record comes from a study of human T cells and chemical hapten exposure. Time point of the sample: patch test 2, 6 weeks after DPC sensitization. This sample's treatment: therapeutic diphenylcyclopropenone sensitization with weekly scalp DPC. Germline trimming cut 4 bases from V and 3 bases from J; bases unmatched to any gene: 6. This CDR3 has 16 residues. Germline V gene data show CDR1 as MNHEY and CDR2 as SMNVEV (reference sequence).

This receptor was identified in a woman in her late teens or twenties with alopecia areata. Some clones in this sample may be carry-over from other donors' samples. The sequences come from whole blood, collected in connection with sensitization to the hapten diphenylcyclopropenone (DPC). The chain joins TRBV27 to TRBJ2-3, with TRBD2 identical over 11 bases. In nucleotides, the CDR3 is TGTGCCAGCAGTTCGCTAGCGGGGGGAAGGACAGATACGCAGTATTTT. Its translation is CASSSLAGGRTDTQYF.